This is a list of T cell receptor beta chains from one sample in a study of spatial heterogeneity in lung cancer. TCRdb reanalysed the 5' RACE reads using MiXCR and keeps one entry per CDR3 protein. The sample has tens of thousands of distinct CDR3 sequences, approximately 15% seen once; the top ten hold about 30%. The starting material was lung tumor tissue, obtained at surgery. The receptors originated from a female donor with early-stage non-small cell lung cancer. Both conserved end residues are part of each CDR3. The D gene is left open where the match is weak. The size entry is marked missing in some rows and otherwise reads once, few, many or a size class.

cdr3_nt cdr3_aa v_call d_call j_call clone_size
TGCAGCGTTCCAGGTGACGGGTCCTACAATGAGCAGTTCTTC CSVPGDGSYNEQFF TRBV29-1 NA TRBJ2-1 NA
TGTGCCAGCAGTTACCGGCGGGGGCAAGAGACCCAGTACTTC CASSYRRGQETQYF TRBV6-6 TRBD2 TRBJ2-5 few
TGCAGTGCGAACCAGCCGGGACAAGGGGACTACGAGCAGTACTTC CSANQPGQGDYEQYF TRBV20-1 NA TRBJ2-7 NA
TGTGCCAGCAGCTTAGAAGTACTACAAGAGACCCAGTACTTC CASSLEVLQETQYF TRBV11-2 NA TRBJ2-5 few
TGCAGTGCTAGAGATTTACGGACTAGCGGGTTTGAGCAGTTCTTC CSARDLRTSGFEQFF TRBV20-1 TRBD2 TRBJ2-1 NA
TGTGCCAGCAGCCCCGGGGGGGGGTTCCACGAGCAGTACTTC CASSPGGGFHEQYF TRBV12-3/TRBV12-4 TRBD2 TRBJ2-7 NA
TGCAGTGCTCGCAGAGGGAGGGCCTACTACGAGCAGTACTTC CSARRGRAYYEQYF TRBV20-1 TRBD2 TRBJ2-7 few
TGCGCCAGCAGCCAGACAGGGAGGGATAAAGAGACCCAGTACTTC CASSQTGRDKETQYF TRBV10-1 NA TRBJ2-5 many
TGTGCCAGCAGCCAAGATTCCTACGAGCAGTACTTC CASSQDSYEQYF TRBV3-1 NA TRBJ2-7 few
TGCGCCAGCACCCCTAGCGGGAACACCGGGGAGCTGTTTTTT CASTPSGNTGELFF TRBV10-2 TRBD2 TRBJ2-2 few
TGTGCCAGCTCACCATTTTGGAATGAGCAGTTCTTC CASSPFWNEQFF TRBV18 NA TRBJ2-1 many
TGTGCCAGTAGTCCGTCAACCGGGACTAGCGGGGGTCGCGAGCAGTTCTTC CASSPSTGTSGGREQFF TRBV19 TRBD2 TRBJ2-1 once
TGCGCCAGCAGCCAGGGGACAGGGTATAGGACCGGGGAGCTGTTTTTT CASSQGTGYRTGELFF TRBV4-1 TRBD1 TRBJ2-2 many
TGTGCCAGCAGCAATCACCGACTAGCGGGGACCTACGAGCAGTACTTC CASSNHRLAGTYEQYF TRBV12-3/TRBV12-4 TRBD2 TRBJ2-7 medium-sized
TGTGCCAGCAGCTCGCAGGGGTTGTGGGAGACCCAGTACTTC CASSSQGLWETQYF TRBV13 NA TRBJ2-5 NA
TGTGCCAGCAGCTTGACAGGCGGGGAGCTGTTTTTT CASSLTGGELFF TRBV11-3 NA TRBJ2-2 many
TGTGCCAGTAGTATACAGAACACTGAAGCTTTCTTT CASSIQNTEAFF TRBV19 NA TRBJ1-1 medium-sized